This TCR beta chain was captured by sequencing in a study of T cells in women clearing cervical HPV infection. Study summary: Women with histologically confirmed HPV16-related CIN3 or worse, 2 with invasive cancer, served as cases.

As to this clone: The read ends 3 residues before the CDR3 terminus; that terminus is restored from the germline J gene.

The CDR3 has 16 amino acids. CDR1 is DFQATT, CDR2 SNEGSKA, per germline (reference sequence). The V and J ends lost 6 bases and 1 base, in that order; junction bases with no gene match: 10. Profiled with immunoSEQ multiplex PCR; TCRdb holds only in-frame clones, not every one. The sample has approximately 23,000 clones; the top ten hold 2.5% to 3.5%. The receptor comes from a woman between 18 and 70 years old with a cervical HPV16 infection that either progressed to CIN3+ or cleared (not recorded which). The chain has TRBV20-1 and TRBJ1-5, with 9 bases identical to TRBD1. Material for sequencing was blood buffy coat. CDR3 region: CSAKSDRGGSNQPQHF. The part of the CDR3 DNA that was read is TGCAGTGCCAAATCGGACAGGGGTGGGAGCAATCAGCCC.